Below, 3 T cell receptor beta chains from the same sample are listed, as sequenced in a study of T cells in women clearing cervical HPV infection. Profiling relied on immunoSEQ multiplex PCR, and the TCRdb table lists in-frame clones only, not all of them. The sample totals about 28,000 clones. What was sequenced was blood buffy coat. Every receptor here comes from a woman aged 18 to 75 with a cervical HPV16 infection that either progressed to CIN3+ or cleared (not recorded which).

As to this clone: The CDR3 extends 3 residues past the end of the read, so its final part is completed from the germline J gene. This chain joins TRBV5-1 and TRBJ1-1, with a tentative D call TRBD1 (6 bases). V shed 0 bases and J shed 5 bases, with 20 bases lying between them. The CDR3 is 17 residues long. CDR1 and CDR2 (germline): SGHRS, YFSETQ. CDR3 bases read: TGCGCCAGCAGCTTGGAGTCGGGTGCGGGGGCGAGAACTGAA. Translation gives CASSLESGAGARTE. The entire CDR3 protein reads CASSLESGAGARTEAFF.

The CDR3 region is CTSSFRTDNSPLFF. The sequenced part of the CDR3 DNA is TGTACCAGCAGCTTCCGTACTGATAATTCACCG. The genes are TRBV7-2 and TRBJ2-2; D uncertain. The read gets to within 3 residues of the CDR3 end, and the germline J gene fills in the rest. The CDR3 covers 14 residues. Germline V gene lookup returns CDR1 SGHTA and CDR2 FQGNSA.

As concerns this clone: The missing CDR3 end, 3 residues past where the read stops, is filled in from the germline J gene. V usage is TRBV30 and J usage is TRBJ1-2, with D maybe TRBD1 (5 bases). Deletions cut 4 bases from V and 7 bases from J, with 10 bases between. Germline V gene sequence: CDR1 GTSNPN, CDR2 SVGIG (reference sequence). There are 11 residues in the CDR3. The CDR3 loop reads CAWIGVVGYTF. CDR3 DNA (partial): TGTGCCTGGATAGGGGTGGTTGGC.